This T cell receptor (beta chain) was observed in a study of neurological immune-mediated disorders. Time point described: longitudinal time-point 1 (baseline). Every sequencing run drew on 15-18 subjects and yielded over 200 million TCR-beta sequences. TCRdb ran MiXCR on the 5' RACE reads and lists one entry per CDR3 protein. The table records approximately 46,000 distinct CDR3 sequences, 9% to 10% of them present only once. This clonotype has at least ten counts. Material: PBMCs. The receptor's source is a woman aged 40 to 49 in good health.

The chain's CDR3 is CASSPSLNEQYF. The CDR3 DNA reads as TGTGCCAGCAGCCCGTCCCTCAACGAGCAGTACTTC. The V and J genes are TRBV7-9 and TRBJ2-7; D remains unclear. Germline V lookup: CDR1 SEHNR, CDR2 FQNEAQ (reference sequence). The V gene lost 5 bases and the J gene lost 5 bases, with 10 bases spanning the gap. This CDR3 comprises 12 residues.